Following are 19 T cell receptor beta chains from one sample sequenced in a study of CD8 T cells in Susac syndrome. Random hexamers primed reverse transcription of roughly 0.5 to 1 ug RNA. Each CDR3 protein gets one entry after TCRdb re-called the immunoSEQ multiplex PCR reads with MiXCR. The table records 200,000 or so distinct CDR3 sequences, approximately 95% of them present only once. Sequencing was carried out using CD4+ T cells from PBMCs. The receptors come from a human donor with multiple sclerosis.

The rearrangement uses TRBV12-3 or TRBV12-4 and TRBJ2-1; 11 bases are a match to TRBD2. J gave up 0 bases and V 2 bases, and 3 bases lay outside the gene matches. The CDR3 loop spans 17 amino acids. The CDR3 region is CASSLLAGGSSYNEQFF. DNA for the CDR3: TGTGCCAGCAGTTTATTAGCGGGAGGGAGCTCCTACAATGAGCAGTTCTTC.

V and J are TRBV12-3 or TRBV12-4 and TRBJ2-5, with 10 bases identical to TRBD2. The CDR3 runs to 15 residues. Losses at the gene ends were 5 bases for V and 1 base for J; bases not matched to a gene: 4. CDR3 sequence (DNA): TGTGCCAGCAGTGTACTAGCGGGGCTCCAAGAGACCCAGTACTTC. Translated, it gives CASSVLAGLQETQYF.

The rearrangement joins TRBV20-1 to TRBJ2-7; 13 nucleotides agree with TRBD2. The V gene end was trimmed by 5 bases and the J gene end by 3 bases; junction bases not matched to a gene: 1. The CDR3 is made up of 13 amino acids. Germline CDR1 is DFQATT and CDR2 is SNEGSKA (reference sequence). CDR3 loop: CSAGLAGVYEQYF. The CDR3 nucleotides read TGCAGTGCTGGACTAGCGGGAGTCTACGAGCAGTACTTC.

This chain links TRBV7-2 with TRBJ1-2; D is perhaps TRBD1 (5 bases). V was clipped by 4 bases and J by 4 bases, with 16 bases between them. Germline V gene data show CDR1 as SGHTA and CDR2 as FQGNSA. This CDR3 is 15 amino acids long. CDR3 sequence reads: CASSSARAGLYGYTF. The CDR3, as DNA: TGTGCCAGCAGCTCCGCGAGGGCGGGACTCTATGGCTACACCTTC.

This clonotype appeared a single time. This sequence joins TRBV5-1 and TRBJ2-5; possibly TRBD1 or TRBD2 for D (5 bases each). This CDR3 has 14 amino acids. Germline CDR1 SGHRS, CDR2 YFSETQ. V was shortened by 4 bases and J by 4 bases, with 14 bases between the two germline ends. The CDR3 coding sequence is TGCGCCAGCAGCATGCCGGGGCTTATAGAGACCCAGTACTTC. Residues: CASSMPGLIETQYF.

The J gene is TRBJ1-2, the V gene TRBV12-3 or TRBV12-4, with 7 positions matching TRBD1. This CDR3 spans 13 amino acids. The ends lost 6 bases at V and 10 bases at J; junction bases unmatched: 11. The CDR3 is CASSPLQGTNYTF. In nucleotides, the CDR3 is TGTGCCAGCAGCCCTCTACAGGGGACTAACTACACCTTC.

The gene calls are TRBV7-3 and TRBJ1-1; maybe TRBD1 (6 bases). CDR3 length: 12 residues. Looked up from germline, CDR1 is SGHTA and CDR2 is FQGTGA. V gave up 4 bases and J gave up 10 bases, with 13 bases separating them. In DNA, the CDR3 is TGTGCCAGCAGCTCTACCCCGACAGGAGCTTTCTTT. Translating it yields CASSSTPTGAFF.

The rearrangement links TRBV30 to TRBJ1-5; D ambiguous. The CDR3 runs 14 residues. Germline lookup yields CDR1 GTSNPN and CDR2 SVGIG (reference sequence). V was clipped by 0 bases and J by 2 bases, with 8 bases between them. CDR3: CAWSVMTGNQPQHF. In nucleotides, the CDR3 is TGTGCCTGGAGTGTAATGACTGGCAATCAGCCCCAGCATTTT.

The chain links TRBV7-8 to TRBJ2-7, with D uncertain. V was pared by 2 bases and J by 2 bases, with 16 bases between. The CDR3 length is 16 residues. Looked up from germline, CDR1 is SGHVS and CDR2 is FQNEAQ. The CDR3, as DNA: TGTGCCAGCAGCTTAACTTGGTTGGACCGACCCTACGAGCAGTACTTC. Translated, it gives CASSLTWLDRPYEQYF.

The chain couples TRBV29-1 to TRBJ1-5, with TRBD1 as a possible D gene (6 bases). The V gene lost 4 bases and the J gene lost 5 bases, with 12 bases spanning the gap. The length of the CDR3 is 13 residues. Germline CDR1 and CDR2: SQVTM and ANQGSEA. Written as DNA, the CDR3 is TGCAGCGTTGCGGGGGGGGCGGATCAGCCCCAGCATTTT. It encodes CSVAGGADQPQHF.

The genes are TRBV20-1 and TRBJ1-6; D may be TRBD1 (6 bases). In germline, CDR1 is DFQATT, CDR2 SNEGSKA (reference sequence). The CDR3 runs to 15 residues. V dropped 5 bases and J dropped 8 bases, with 19 bases sitting between them. The chain's CDR3 is CSAPEFRGADSPLHF. The CDR3 nucleotides read TGCAGTGCTCCCGAGTTTAGGGGGGCGGATTCACCCCTCCACTTT.

This chain uses TRBV20-1 with TRBJ2-7, with 10 bases aligning to TRBD2. The CDR3 spans 13 residues. The germline CDR1 and CDR2 sequences are DFQATT and SNEGSKA (reference sequence). Trimming cost V 6 bases and J 3 bases; bases outside gene matches: 5. CDR3 in amino acids: CSAQLAGVYEQYF. The CDR3 nucleotides read TGCAGTGCCCAGCTAGCGGGGGTCTACGAGCAGTACTTC.

The V gene is TRBV29-1, the J gene TRBJ1-4; the D is unclear. This CDR3 spans 12 amino acids. CDR1 is SQVTM and CDR2 is ANQGSEA in the germline V gene. V dropped 4 bases and J dropped 2 bases, with 5 bases sitting between them. The CDR3 region is CSVVGTNEKLFF. DNA for the CDR3: TGCAGCGTTGTTGGCACTAATGAAAAACTGTTTTTT.

This chain joins TRBV7-9 and TRBJ1-1; D is possibly TRBD1 (6 bases). The CDR3 consists of 14 residues. Germline V gene sequence: CDR1 SEHNR, CDR2 FQNEAQ (reference sequence). V dropped 10 bases and J dropped 1 base, with 16 bases sitting between them. The CDR3 DNA reads as TGTGCCACCAGACCGGGACAAGGGAACACTGAAGCTTTCTTT. Protein product: CATRPGQGNTEAFF.

This chain uses TRBV15 with TRBJ1-1, with TRBD1 matching over 7 bases. CDR1 LNHNV and CDR2 YYDKDF come from the germline V gene (reference sequence). After removal of 3 bases from V and 5 bases from J, the junction contained 6 bases not matched to a gene. CDR3 length equals 14 residues. The CDR3 here is CATSSPDRWTEAFF. The CDR3 DNA follows: TGTGCCACCAGCAGCCCGGACAGGTGGACTGAAGCTTTCTTT.

V is TRBV9 and J is TRBJ2-1; TRBD2 matches 7 bases. CDR3 length: 15 amino acids. The germline V gene has CDR1 SGDLS and CDR2 YYNGEE. V lost 4 bases, J lost 6 bases, and 10 bases stayed unmatched. CDR3 protein: CASSYSSGASNEQFF. CDR3 nucleotide sequence: TGTGCCAGCAGCTACTCTAGCGGAGCTTCCAATGAGCAGTTCTTC.

This chain connects TRBV5-6 to TRBJ1-5; maybe TRBD1 (5 bases). The CDR3 loop spans 14 amino acids. Germline loops: CDR1 SGHDT, CDR2 YYEEEE. Trimming stripped 1 base from V and 7 bases from J, with 12 bases between. CDR3 coding DNA: TGTGCCAGCAGCTTGTCAGGGTCGTTCCAGCCCCAGCATTTT. Translated: CASSLSGSFQPQHF.

This sequence joins TRBV30 and TRBJ2-3; a weak D match, TRBD2 (6 bases). Deletions cut 0 bases from V and 2 bases from J, with 9 bases between. This CDR3 contains 14 residues. The germline CDR1 and CDR2 sequences are GTSNPN and SVGIG (reference sequence). DNA of the CDR3: TGTGCCTGGAGTGTACTACTAGCCACAGATACGCAGTATTTT. This gives the protein CAWSVLLATDTQYF.

This chain connects TRBV10-3 to TRBJ1-1; TRBD1 matches 8 bases. There are 15 residues in the CDR3. CDR1 ENHRY and CDR2 SYGVKD come from the germline V gene. V lost 11 bases to trimming and J lost 1 base; unmatched junction nucleotides: 12. CDR3 sequence reads: CAPEFVTGGNTEAFF. CDR3 nucleotide sequence: TGTGCCCCCGAGTTTGTCACAGGGGGGAACACTGAAGCTTTCTTT.